This is a list of T cell receptor beta chains from one sample in a study of Graves' ophthalmopathy and Graves' hyperthyroidism. TCRdb fed the multiplex PCR reads into MiXCR, producing one record per CDR3 protein. This sample has roughly 1.1 million distinct CDR3 sequences, with 35% to 40% found just once. The material sequenced was peripheral blood or thyroid tissue (not recorded which). Receptor source: an adult man with Graves' hyperthyroidism. CDR3s include the opening cysteine and the closing phenylalanine or tryptophan. The D gene is left open where the match is weak. For some rows the clone size is stated as once, few or many, or as a class when expanded; others skip it.

v_call	j_call	d_call	clone_size	cdr3_nt	cdr3_aa
TRBV19	TRBJ1-5	.	many	TGTGCCAGTAGTATGGGCAGGGCTAATCAGCCCCAGCATTTT	CASSMGRANQPQHF
TRBV4-1	TRBJ2-7	.	.	TGCGCCAGCAGCCAAACGTTTCGTAGCTCCTACGAGCAGTACTTC	CASSQTFRSSYEQYF
TRBV6-5	TRBJ1-1	TRBD1	.	TGTGCCAGCAGACCCGGGACAGGGGATCAAGACACTGAAGCTTTCTTT	CASRPGTGDQDTEAFF
TRBV29-1	TRBJ2-7	.	many	TGCAGCATCATGGGGGGAGGCTACGAGCAGTACTTC	CSIMGGGYEQYF
TRBV7-2	TRBJ2-5	.	many	TGTGCCAGCAGCTCAGCAGGGGCTGTAGAGACCCAGTACTTC	CASSSAGAVETQYF
TRBV29-1	TRBJ2-7	.	.	TGCAGCGTCGACCGGAGCTCCTACGAGCAGTACTTC	CSVDRSSYEQYF
TRBV11-2	TRBJ1-4	.	.	TGTGCCAGCAGCTTAGATCCCGGGGGGGCGTATGAAAAACTGTTTTTT	CASSLDPGGAYEKLFF
TRBV28	TRBJ1-1	.	.	TGTGCCAGCAGTTTCTGGGTAGGGGTTACTGAAGCTTTCTTT	CASSFWVGVTEAFF
TRBV29-1	TRBJ2-5	TRBD2	many	TGCAGCGTTGGAGCGGGGGTTGGGGAGACCCAGTACTTC	CSVGAGVGETQYF
TRBV12-3/TRBV12-4	TRBJ1-5	TRBD1	.	TGTGCCAGCCCCACCGGGACAGGGGGCTCCTATGGCAATCAGCCCCAGCATTTT	CASPTGTGGSYGNQPQHF
TRBV6-2/TRBV6-3	TRBJ1-5	TRBD1	.	TGTGCCAGCAGTTCTCTGGACAGGGGGGGCCTTCAGCCCCAGCATTTT	CASSSLDRGGLQPQHF
TRBV12-3/TRBV12-4	TRBJ1-5	.	few	TGTGCCAGCAGTTCACGGTCTTTAGGCCAGTTCAGATCCAGTCAGCCCCAGCATTTT	CASSSRSLGQFRSSQPQHF
TRBV5-1	TRBJ1-5	TRBD1	.	TGCGCCAGCAGTGGCCGGACAGGGGACAATCAGCCCCAGCATTTT	CASSGRTGDNQPQHF
TRBV7-9	TRBJ2-5	.	.	TGTGCCAGCAGTTACAGGGCCCGCGGAGAGACCCAGTACTTC	CASSYRARGETQYF
TRBV7-9	TRBJ2-7	.	.	TGTGCCGGCAGCTCCCCCGCGGGGGCTCCCTCCACCTACGAGCAGTACTTC	CAGSSPAGAPSTYEQYF
TRBV2	TRBJ2-2	.	many	TGTGCCAGCAGTGAAGAAACAGGGTTCGGGGAGCTGTTTTTT	CASSEETGFGELFF
TRBV4-3	TRBJ2-7	TRBD1	.	TGCGCCAGCAGCCAAGCCTACAGGGACAGCCTAAACGAGCAGTACTTC	CASSQAYRDSLNEQYF
TRBV7-2	TRBJ1-2	TRBD1	many	TGTGCCAGCAGCTTGTTTGACAGGGGAGGAGAGGGCTACACCTTC	CASSLFDRGGEGYTF
TRBV7-9	TRBJ1-1	.	.	TGTGCCAGCAGCTTCTCATCCCCGCGGGGCCGGGGAGGTCACTGGGCGGACACTGAAGCTTTCTTT	CASSFSSPRGRGGHWADTEAFF
TRBV20-1	TRBJ1-5	.	.	TGCAGTGCTAGTTCGTTTTTGGACAGCAATCAGCCCCAGCATTTT	CSASSFLDSNQPQHF
TRBV7-2	TRBJ2-5	TRBD2	many	TGTGCCAGCAGCCCGGAAGCGGGGGCGATCGGAGAGACCCAGTACTTC	CASSPEAGAIGETQYF
TRBV20-1	TRBJ2-7	TRBD2	few	TGCAGTGCTAGGACTAGCGGGGCTTCCTACGAGCAGTACTTC	CSARTSGASYEQYF
TRBV10-3	TRBJ2-7	.	few	TGTGCCAGCTTTACGACACTCTCCTACGAGCAGTACTTC	CASFTTLSYEQYF
TRBV5-4	TRBJ2-7	.	few	TGTGCCAGCACCAAGGGTCCGCCGGATTGGGCCTACGAGCAGTACTTC	CASTKGPPDWAYEQYF
TRBV19	TRBJ1-5	.	many	TGTGCCAGTAGTATAGGCGGGGGACCCAGCAATCAGCCCCAGCATTTT	CASSIGGGPSNQPQHF
TRBV7-9	TRBJ2-7	TRBD2	.	TGTGCCAGCTCACCATATCGACTAGCGGGAGTCTACGAGCAGTACTTC	CASSPYRLAGVYEQYF
TRBV7-9	TRBJ2-5	.	many	TGTGCCATCGGGGGACAAAAAGAGACCCAGTACTTC	CAIGGQKETQYF
TRBV7-2	TRBJ2-6	TRBD1	many	TGTGCCAGCAGCTACACCGCCTGGACAGGGGGCGTCTTTGGGGCCAACGTCCTGACTTTC	CASSYTAWTGGVFGANVLTF
TRBV7-9	TRBJ2-5	TRBD2	few	TGTGCCAGCAGCCCTCCCTCCTTTAGCGGGAGAGATCAAGAGACCCAGTACTTC	CASSPPSFSGRDQETQYF
TRBV29-1	TRBJ1-1	.	few	TGCAGCGTCTCGCGGGGCCCCCTTGGTGCTTTCTTT	CSVSRGPLGAFF
TRBV7-9	TRBJ1-4	.	few	TGTGCCAGCAGCTTAAATAGTGGGGAAACCAATGAAAAACTGTTTTTT	CASSLNSGETNEKLFF
TRBV11-2	TRBJ2-7	.	.	TGTGCCAGCAGCGTTGTTGTACGGACGTACGAGCAGTACTTC	CASSVVVRTYEQYF
TRBV6-6	TRBJ2-7	.	.	TGTGCCAGCGGAGAACAGGGAAAAAACGCCTACGAGCAGTACTTC	CASGEQGKNAYEQYF